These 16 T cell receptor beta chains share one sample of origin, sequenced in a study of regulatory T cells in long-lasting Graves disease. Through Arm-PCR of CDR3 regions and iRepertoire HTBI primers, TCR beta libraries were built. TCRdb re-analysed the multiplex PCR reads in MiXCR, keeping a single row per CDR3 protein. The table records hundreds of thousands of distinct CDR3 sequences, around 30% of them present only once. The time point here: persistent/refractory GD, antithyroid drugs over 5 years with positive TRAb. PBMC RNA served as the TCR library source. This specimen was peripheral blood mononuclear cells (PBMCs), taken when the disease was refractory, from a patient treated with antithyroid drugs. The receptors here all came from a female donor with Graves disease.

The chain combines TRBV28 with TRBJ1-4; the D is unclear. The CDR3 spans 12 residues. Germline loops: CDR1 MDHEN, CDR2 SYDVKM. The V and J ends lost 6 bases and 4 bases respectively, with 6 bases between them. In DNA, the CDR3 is TGTGCCAGCAGGGTAGATAATGAAAAACTGTTTTTT. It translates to CASRVDNEKLFF.

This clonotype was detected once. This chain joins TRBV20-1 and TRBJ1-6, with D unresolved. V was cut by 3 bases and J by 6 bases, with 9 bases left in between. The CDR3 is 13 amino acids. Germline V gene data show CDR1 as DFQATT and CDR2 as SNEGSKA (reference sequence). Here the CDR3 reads CSARAGINSPLHF. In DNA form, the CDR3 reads TGCAGTGCTAGGGCCGGAATTAATTCACCCCTCCACTTT.

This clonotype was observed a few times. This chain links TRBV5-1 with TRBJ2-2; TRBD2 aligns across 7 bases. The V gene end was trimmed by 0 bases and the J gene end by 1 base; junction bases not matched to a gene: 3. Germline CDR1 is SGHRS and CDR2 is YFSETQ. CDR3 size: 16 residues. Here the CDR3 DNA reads TGCGCCAGCAGCTTGGCCGGGAGGCGGAACACCGGGGAGCTGTTTTTT. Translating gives CASSLAGRRNTGELFF.

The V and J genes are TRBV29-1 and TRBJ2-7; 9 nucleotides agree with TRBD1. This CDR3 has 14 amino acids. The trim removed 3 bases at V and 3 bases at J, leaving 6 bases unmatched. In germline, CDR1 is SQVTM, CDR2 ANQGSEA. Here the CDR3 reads CSVETQGANYEQYF. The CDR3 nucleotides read TGCAGCGTTGAGACACAGGGGGCCAACTACGAGCAGTACTTC.

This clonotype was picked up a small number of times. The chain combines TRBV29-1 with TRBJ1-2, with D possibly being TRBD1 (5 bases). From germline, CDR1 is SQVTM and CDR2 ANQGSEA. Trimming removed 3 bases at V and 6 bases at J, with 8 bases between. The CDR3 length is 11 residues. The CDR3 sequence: CSVEGVHGYTF. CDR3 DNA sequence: TGCAGCGTTGAGGGGGTGCATGGCTACACCTTC. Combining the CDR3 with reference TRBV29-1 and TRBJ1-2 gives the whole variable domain SAVISQKPSRDICQRGTSLTIQCQVDSQVTMMFWYRQQPGQSLTLIATANQGSEATYESGFVIDKFPISRPNLTFSTLTVSNMSPEDSSIYLCSVEGVHGYTFGSGTRLTVV.

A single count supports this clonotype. DNA of the CDR3: TGTGCCAGCAGCTTAGCGCGGGGTAGGGAACAGTTCGCTGAAGCTTTCTTT. It is translated as CASSLARGREQFAEAFF. The chain recombines TRBV7-9 with TRBJ1-1; no reliable D call. The CDR3 sequence is 17 residues long. The germline CDR1 and CDR2 sequences are SEHNR and FQNEAQ (reference sequence). V was clipped by 0 bases and J by 6 bases, with 20 bases between them.

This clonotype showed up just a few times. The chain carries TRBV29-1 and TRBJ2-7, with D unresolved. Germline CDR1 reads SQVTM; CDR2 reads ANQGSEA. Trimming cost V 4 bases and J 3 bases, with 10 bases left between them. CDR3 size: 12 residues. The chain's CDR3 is CSVGSGVYEQYF. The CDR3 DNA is TGCAGCGTTGGCAGTGGGGTCTACGAGCAGTACTTC.

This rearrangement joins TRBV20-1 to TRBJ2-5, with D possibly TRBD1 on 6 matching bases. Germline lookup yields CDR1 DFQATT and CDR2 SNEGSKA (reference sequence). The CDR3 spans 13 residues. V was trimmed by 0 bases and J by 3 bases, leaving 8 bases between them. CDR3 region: CSARDSGEETQYF. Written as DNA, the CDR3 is TGCAGTGCTAGAGATTCAGGGGAAGAGACCCAGTACTTC.

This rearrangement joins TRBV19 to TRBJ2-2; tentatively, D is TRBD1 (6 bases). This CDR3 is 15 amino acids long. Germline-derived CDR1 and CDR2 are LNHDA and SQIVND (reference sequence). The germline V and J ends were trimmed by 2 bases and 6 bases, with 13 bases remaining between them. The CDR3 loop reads CASSISRGSAGELFF. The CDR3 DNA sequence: TGTGCCAGTAGTATAAGCAGGGGATCCGCCGGGGAGCTGTTTTTT.

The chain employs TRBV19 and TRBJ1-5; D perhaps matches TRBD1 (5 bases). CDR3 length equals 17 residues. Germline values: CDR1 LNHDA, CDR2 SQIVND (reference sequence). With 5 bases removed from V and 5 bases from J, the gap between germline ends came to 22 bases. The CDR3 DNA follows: TGTGCCAGTAGTCCATCCAGGGCTGAAGGGAGAGATCAGCCCCAGCATTTT. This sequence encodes CASSPSRAEGRDQPQHF.

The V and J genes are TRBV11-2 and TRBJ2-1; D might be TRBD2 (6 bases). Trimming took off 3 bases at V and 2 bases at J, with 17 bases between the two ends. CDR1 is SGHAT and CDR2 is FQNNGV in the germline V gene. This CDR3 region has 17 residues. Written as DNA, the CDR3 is TGTGCCAGCAGCTTTGGACTAACGGGAGCTACCTACAATGAGCAGTTCTTC. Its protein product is CASSFGLTGATYNEQFF.

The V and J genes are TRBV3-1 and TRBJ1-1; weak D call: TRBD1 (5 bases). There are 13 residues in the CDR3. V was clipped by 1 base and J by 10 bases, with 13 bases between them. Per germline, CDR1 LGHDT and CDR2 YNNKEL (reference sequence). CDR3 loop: CASSQAAGDVAFF. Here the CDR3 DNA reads TGTGCCAGCAGCCAAGCTGCGGGGGATGTAGCTTTCTTT.

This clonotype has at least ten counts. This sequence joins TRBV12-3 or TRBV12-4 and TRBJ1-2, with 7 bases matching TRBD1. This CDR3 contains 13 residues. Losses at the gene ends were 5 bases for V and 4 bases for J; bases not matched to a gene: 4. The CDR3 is CASSLTGLYGYTF. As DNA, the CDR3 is TGTGCCAGCAGTCTGACAGGGCTCTATGGCTACACCTTC.

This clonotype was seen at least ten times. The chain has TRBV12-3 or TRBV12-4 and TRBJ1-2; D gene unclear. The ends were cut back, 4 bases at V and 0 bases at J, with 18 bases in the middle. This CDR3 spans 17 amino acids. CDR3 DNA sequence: TGTGCCAGCAGTTATACCCTTCCTTCAAGCACTAACTATGGCTACACCTTC. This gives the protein CASSYTLPSSTNYGYTF.

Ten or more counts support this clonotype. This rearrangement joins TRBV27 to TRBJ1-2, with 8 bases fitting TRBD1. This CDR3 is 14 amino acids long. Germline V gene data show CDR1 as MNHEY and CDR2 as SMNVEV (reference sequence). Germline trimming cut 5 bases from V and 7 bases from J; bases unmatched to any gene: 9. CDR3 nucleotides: TGTGCCAGCAGTCCTCTGGACAGGGCCGGTGGCTACACCTTC. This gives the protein CASSPLDRAGGYTF.

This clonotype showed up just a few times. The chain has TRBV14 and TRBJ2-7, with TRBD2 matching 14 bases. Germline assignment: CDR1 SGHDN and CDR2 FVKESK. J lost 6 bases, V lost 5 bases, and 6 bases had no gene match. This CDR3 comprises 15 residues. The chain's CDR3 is CASSSTSGRAVEQYF. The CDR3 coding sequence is TGTGCCAGCAGCTCGACTAGCGGGAGGGCCGTCGAGCAGTACTTC.